A single sample gave rise to the 21 T cell receptor beta chains below, sequenced in a study of T cells in localized non-small cell lung cancer. The data were produced by immunoSEQ multiplex PCR, yet TCRdb's version contains in-frame clones alone and is incomplete. Among under 15,000 clones, about four fifths were seen once, and the ten largest hold approximately 20%. Material: peripheral blood, obtained before any cancer treatment. All receptors come from a male donor aged 60 or older with stage I lung adenocarcinoma.

The rearrangement uses TRBV2 and TRBJ2-7, with 8 bases that match TRBD1. With 5 bases clipped from V and 1 base from J, the junction kept 4 bases outside the gene matches. This CDR3 comprises 14 residues. Germline CDR1 reads SNHLY; CDR2 reads FYNNEI. The CDR3 bases are TGTGCCAGCAGTAGGACAGGGCGATCCTACGAGCAGTACTTC. Amino acids: CASSRTGRSYEQYF.

This clone appeared a single time. The chain is built from TRBV13 and TRBJ2-1, with 12 bases identical to TRBD2. This CDR3 is built from 18 residues. Looked up from germline, CDR1 is PRHDT and CDR2 is FYEKMQ (reference sequence). V lost 0 bases, J lost 5 bases, and 8 bases stayed unmatched. The CDR3 reads CASSLGGLAGQTDNEQFF. The DNA of the CDR3 is TGTGCCAGCAGCTTAGGGGGACTAGCGGGCCAAACGGACAATGAGCAGTTCTTC.

J is TRBJ1-1 and V is TRBV6-5; 9 bases fit TRBD1. The V and J ends lost 4 bases and 5 bases, in that order; junction bases with no gene match: 8. The CDR3 is 15 residues long. Germline values: CDR1 MNHEY, CDR2 SVGAGI. In DNA form, the CDR3 reads TGTGCCAGCAGTTCCACAGGGGGCCGTAGGACTGAAGCTTTCTTT. Its protein is CASSSTGGRRTEAFF.

This clone occurred once. The genes are TRBV5-1 and TRBJ2-4; 8 bases are a match to TRBD1. The junction had 5 bases not matched to a gene; V was cut back by 3 bases and J by 3 bases. Germline loops: CDR1 SGHRS, CDR2 YFSETQ. The CDR3 runs to 15 residues. DNA of the CDR3: TGCGCCAGCAGCTCCTCTACAGGGGGCAAAAACATTCAGTACTTC. This encodes CASSSSTGGKNIQYF.

The chain recombines TRBV7-8 with TRBJ2-7, with 14 bases lining up with TRBD2. CDR1 is SGHVS, CDR2 FQNEAQ, per germline. The CDR3 is 16 residues long. V shed 2 bases, J shed 7 bases, and the junction held 7 bases outside the gene matches. In DNA form, the CDR3 reads TGTGCCAGCAGCTTAAGGGGACTAGCGGGAGTGGGGGAGCAGTACTTC. Protein sequence: CASSLRGLAGVGEQYF.

This sequence joins TRBV29-1 and TRBJ2-5; 7 nucleotides agree with TRBD1. Germline CDR1 is SQVTM and CDR2 is ANQGSEA. The V segment lost 6 bases and the J segment 4 bases; nucleotides outside the gene matches: 2. This CDR3 has 11 amino acids. The CDR3 sequence is CSVHRGETQYF. The DNA of the CDR3 is TGCAGCGTCCACAGGGGAGAGACCCAGTACTTC.

This sequence joins TRBV18 and TRBJ2-2; D is possibly TRBD1 (5 bases). V was pared by 5 bases and J by 0 bases, with 13 bases between. This CDR3 comprises 16 residues. In germline, CDR1 is KGHSH, CDR2 LQKENI. The DNA of the CDR3 is TGTGCCAGCTCAGGTTACAGGCTATCGAACACCGGGGAGCTGTTTTTT. The encoded protein is CASSGYRLSNTGELFF.

This clone has a handful of counts. The chain has TRBV7-2 and TRBJ1-1; no reliable D call. Trimming took 1 base from V and 10 from J, leaving 7 bases between them. Germline CDR1 reads SGHTA; CDR2 reads FQGNSA. The CDR3 totals 11 residues. Here the CDR3 reads CASSLVERAFF. CDR3 DNA: TGTGCCAGCAGCTTAGTAGAGAGAGCTTTCTTT.

The chain couples TRBV12-5 to TRBJ1-2; TRBD1 matches at 7 bases. This CDR3 has 13 amino acids. V was pared by 7 bases and J by 8 bases, with 10 bases of the junction left unmatched. CDR1 and CDR2 from the germline V gene are LGHNT and FRNRAP. CDR3 in amino acids: CASAPGGGRGYTF. The CDR3 DNA sequence: TGTGCTAGTGCCCCGGGAGGGGGCCGCGGCTACACCTTC.

The chain employs TRBV10-3 and TRBJ2-1; D gene ambiguous. The V and J ends lost 7 bases and 5 bases respectively, with 18 bases between them. Per germline, CDR1 ENHRY and CDR2 SYGVKD. The CDR3 runs 15 residues. The CDR3 reads CAITLQQALHNEQFF. Written as DNA, the CDR3 is TGTGCCATCACCCTCCAGCAGGCCCTACACAATGAGCAGTTCTTC.

The J gene is TRBJ2-2, the V gene TRBV5-4; D tentatively fits TRBD1 or TRBD2 (5 bases each). The V and J ends lost 5 bases and 6 bases respectively, with 17 bases between them. Looked up from germline, CDR1 is SGHNT and CDR2 is YYREEE (reference sequence). CDR3 size: 15 residues. The CDR3 reads CASSLTGTPSGELFF. CDR3 nucleotide sequence: TGTGCCAGCAGTCTGACCGGGACCCCTTCCGGGGAGCTGTTTTTT.

The chain couples TRBV28 to TRBJ1-2; a possible D gene is TRBD1 (6 bases). Germline CDR1 MDHEN, CDR2 SYDVKM. The ends were cut back, 4 bases at V and 7 bases at J, with 13 bases in the middle. The CDR3 has 13 amino acids. The DNA of the CDR3 is TGTGCCAGCAGTTCGGAGGGGGTCGGTGGCTACACCTTC. Protein sequence: CASSSEGVGGYTF.

The V and J genes are TRBV28 and TRBJ1-4, with 9 positions matching TRBD1. After removal of 6 bases from V and 7 bases from J, the junction contained 9 bases not matched to a gene. Germline CDR1 and CDR2: MDHEN and SYDVKM. This CDR3 contains 15 residues. CDR3 protein: CASRANRGQGEKLFF. The CDR3 bases are TGTGCCAGCAGAGCCAACAGGGGGCAGGGTGAAAAACTGTTTTTT.

J is TRBJ1-2 and V is TRBV11-2; 7 nucleotides line up with TRBD1. Germline V lookup: CDR1 SGHAT, CDR2 FQNNGV. With 5 bases clipped from V and 8 bases from J, the junction kept 11 bases outside the gene matches. The CDR3 loop spans 14 amino acids. The CDR3 DNA is TGTGCCAGCAGCAGAGAAGGAGGGGGCAGCGGCTACACCTTC. Amino acids: CASSREGGGSGYTF.

There are a few counts of this clone. The chain employs TRBV4-3 and TRBJ2-1, with D maybe TRBD2 (5 bases). Trimming cost V 6 bases and J 6 bases, with 15 bases left between them. CDR1 LGHNA and CDR2 YSLEER come from the germline V gene. This CDR3 has 14 residues. CDR3 sequence (DNA): TGCGCCAGCAGTTATACTAGTTTGAGCAATGAGCAGTTCTTC. Translation: CASSYTSLSNEQFF.

The chain links TRBV9 to TRBJ2-1, with 8 bases fitting TRBD2. V trimming: 4 bases; J trimming: 0 bases; junction bases outside the gene matches: 12. The CDR3 consists of 18 residues. Germline loops: CDR1 SGDLS, CDR2 YYNGEE. CDR3 sequence: CASSPRERGGSSYNEQFF. The CDR3 DNA is TGTGCCAGCAGCCCGAGGGAACGGGGGGGTAGCTCCTACAATGAGCAGTTCTTC.

This clone showed up just once. The V call is TRBV19, the J call TRBJ2-7, with D perhaps given as TRBD1 or TRBD2 (5 bases each). CDR1 is LNHDA, CDR2 SQIVND, per germline (reference sequence). Trimming left V 3 bases short and J 0 bases short, with 12 bases between. This CDR3 comprises 15 residues. In DNA, the CDR3 is TGTGCCAGTAGTATCGGGACGGGGAGCTCCTACGAGCAGTACTTC. The encoded protein is CASSIGTGSSYEQYF.

The chain uses TRBV5-4 and TRBJ1-1, with 8 bases that match TRBD1. The CDR3 runs 15 residues. Germline CDR1 SGHNT, CDR2 YYREEE (reference sequence). The J segment lost 1 base and the V segment lost 4 bases, leaving 6 bases of the junction unmatched. In DNA form, the CDR3 reads TGTGCCAGCAGCCTACTTGGACAGGGGAACACTGAAGCTTTCTTT. It yields the protein CASSLLGQGNTEAFF.

V and J are TRBV28 and TRBJ1-4; D is perhaps TRBD1 (6 bases). Germline V gives CDR1 MDHEN, CDR2 SYDVKM. The length of the CDR3 is 13 residues. With 4 bases removed from V and 10 bases from J, the gap between germline ends came to 13 bases. DNA for the CDR3: TGTGCCAGCAGTTCGAGGGGAGGGGGAAAACTGTTTTTT. Its protein is CASSSRGGGKLFF.

The chain links TRBV7-2 to TRBJ2-3, with D unclear. Trimming left V 4 bases short and J 0 bases short, with 11 bases between. CDR3 length equals 15 residues. CDR1 and CDR2 (germline): SGHTA, FQGNSA. The CDR3 DNA sequence: TGTGCCAGCAGCTCCTGGACGGTGAGCACAGATACGCAGTATTTT. This translates into CASSSWTVSTDTQYF. Combining the CDR3 with reference TRBV7-2 and TRBJ2-3 gives the whole variable domain GAGVSQSPSNKVTEKGKDVELRCDPISGHTALYWYRQSLGQGLEFLIYFQGNSAPDKSGLPSDRFSAERTGGSVSTLTIQRTQQEDSAVYLCASSSWTVSTDTQYFGPGTRLTVL.

V and J are TRBV7-9 and TRBJ1-1, with a weak D call TRBD1 (6 bases). Germline V gene sequence: CDR1 SEHNR, CDR2 FQNEAQ (reference sequence). V lost 5 bases to trimming and J lost 0 bases, with 25 bases between them. There are 19 residues in the CDR3. In DNA form, the CDR3 reads TGTGCCAGCAGCGCGGGGGGCGAGAGGGTTCCCATTTTGAACACTGAAGCTTTCTTT. The encoded protein is CASSAGGERVPILNTEAFF.